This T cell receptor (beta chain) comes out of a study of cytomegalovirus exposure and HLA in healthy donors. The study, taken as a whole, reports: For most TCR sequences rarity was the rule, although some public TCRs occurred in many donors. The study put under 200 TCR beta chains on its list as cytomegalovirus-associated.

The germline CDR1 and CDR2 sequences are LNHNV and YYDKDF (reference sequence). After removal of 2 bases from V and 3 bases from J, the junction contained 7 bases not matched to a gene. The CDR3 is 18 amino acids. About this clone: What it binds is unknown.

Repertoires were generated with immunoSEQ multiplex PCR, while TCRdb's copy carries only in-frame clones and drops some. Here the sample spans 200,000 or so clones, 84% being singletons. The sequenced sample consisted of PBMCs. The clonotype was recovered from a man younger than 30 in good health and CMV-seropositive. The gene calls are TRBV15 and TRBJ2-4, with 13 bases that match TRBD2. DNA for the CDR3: TGTGCCACCAGCAGAAGGACTAGCGGGAGCTTAGGCAAAAACATTCAGTACTTC. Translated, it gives CATSRRTSGSLGKNIQYF.